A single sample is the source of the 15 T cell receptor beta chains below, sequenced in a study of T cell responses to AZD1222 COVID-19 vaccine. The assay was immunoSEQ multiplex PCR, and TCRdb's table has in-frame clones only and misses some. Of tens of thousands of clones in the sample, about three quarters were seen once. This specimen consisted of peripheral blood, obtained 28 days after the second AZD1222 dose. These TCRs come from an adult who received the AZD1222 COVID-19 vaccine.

The CDR3, as DNA: TGTGCCAGCAGTGCTGACGGACCGAACACTGAAGCTTTCTTT. Its protein product is CASSADGPNTEAFF. The chain employs TRBV6-2 or TRBV6-3 and TRBJ1-1; D gene unclear. This CDR3 has 14 residues. Between the trimmed V and J ends, which lost 5 bases and 1 base, there was a span of 11 bases. Germline V gives CDR1 MNHEY, CDR2 SVGEGT.

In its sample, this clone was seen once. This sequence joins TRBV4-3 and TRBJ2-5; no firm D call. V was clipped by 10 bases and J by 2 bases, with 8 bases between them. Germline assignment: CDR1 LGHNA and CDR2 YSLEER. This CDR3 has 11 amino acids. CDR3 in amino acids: CAKDLQETQYF. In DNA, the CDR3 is TGCGCCAAGGACCTACAAGAGACCCAGTACTTC.

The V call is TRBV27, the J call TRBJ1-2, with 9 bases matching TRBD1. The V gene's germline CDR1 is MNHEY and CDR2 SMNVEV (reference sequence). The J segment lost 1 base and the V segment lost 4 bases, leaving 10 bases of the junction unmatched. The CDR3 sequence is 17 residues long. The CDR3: CASSSGQGRGNNYGYTF. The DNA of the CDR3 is TGTGCCAGCAGTTCGGGACAGGGAAGAGGAAATAACTATGGCTACACCTTC.

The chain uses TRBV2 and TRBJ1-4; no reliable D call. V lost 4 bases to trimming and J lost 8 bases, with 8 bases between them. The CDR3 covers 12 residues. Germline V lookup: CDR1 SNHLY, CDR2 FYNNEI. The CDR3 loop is CASSVGVEKLFF. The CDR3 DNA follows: TGTGCCAGCAGTGTCGGGGTGGAAAAACTGTTTTTT.

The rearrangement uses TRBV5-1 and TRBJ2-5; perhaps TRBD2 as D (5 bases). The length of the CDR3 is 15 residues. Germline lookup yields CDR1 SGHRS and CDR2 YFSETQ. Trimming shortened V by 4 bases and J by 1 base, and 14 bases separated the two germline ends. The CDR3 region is CASSPLTGFQETQYF. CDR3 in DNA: TGCGCCAGCAGCCCACTCACGGGATTCCAAGAGACCCAGTACTTC.

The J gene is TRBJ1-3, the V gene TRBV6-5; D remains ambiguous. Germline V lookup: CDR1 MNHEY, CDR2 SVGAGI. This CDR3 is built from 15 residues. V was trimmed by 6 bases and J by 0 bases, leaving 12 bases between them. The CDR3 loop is CASRGPQVSGNTIYF. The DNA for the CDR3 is TGTGCCAGCAGGGGCCCTCAGGTCTCTGGAAACACCATATATTTT.

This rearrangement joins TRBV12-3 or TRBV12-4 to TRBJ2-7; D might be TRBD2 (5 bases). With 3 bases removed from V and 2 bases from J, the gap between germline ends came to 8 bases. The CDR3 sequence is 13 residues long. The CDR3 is CASSFGLAYEQYF. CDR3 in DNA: TGTGCCAGCAGTTTCGGACTCGCCTACGAGCAGTACTTC.

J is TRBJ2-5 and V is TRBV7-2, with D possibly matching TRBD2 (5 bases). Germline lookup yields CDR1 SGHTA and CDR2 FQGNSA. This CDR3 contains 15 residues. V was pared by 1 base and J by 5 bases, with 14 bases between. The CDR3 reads CASSLGRSGLETQYF. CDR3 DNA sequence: TGTGCCAGCAGCTTAGGGAGATCGGGATTGGAGACCCAGTACTTC.

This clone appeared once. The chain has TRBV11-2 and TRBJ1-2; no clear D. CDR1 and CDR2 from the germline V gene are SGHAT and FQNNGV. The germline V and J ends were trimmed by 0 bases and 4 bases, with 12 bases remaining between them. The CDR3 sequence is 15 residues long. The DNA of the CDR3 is TGTGCCAGCAGCTTAGATTCGGCACAAACCTATGGCTACACCTTC. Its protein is CASSLDSAQTYGYTF.

The CDR3 DNA follows: TGTGCCACCCTAGCGGGACTCCAAGAGACCCAGTACTTC. Its translation is CATLAGLQETQYF. The genes are TRBV10-3 and TRBJ2-5, with 9 bases identical to TRBD2. Germline loops: CDR1 ENHRY, CDR2 SYGVKD. The CDR3 runs to 13 residues. Losses at the gene ends were 10 bases for V and 1 base for J; bases not matched to a gene: 4.

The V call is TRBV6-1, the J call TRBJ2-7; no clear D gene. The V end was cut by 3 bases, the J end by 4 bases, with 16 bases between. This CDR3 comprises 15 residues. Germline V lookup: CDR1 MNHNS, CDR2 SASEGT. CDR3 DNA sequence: TGTGCCAGCAGTGATGTGGGCTCGATTCGTTACGAGCAGTACTTC. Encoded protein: CASSDVGSIRYEQYF.

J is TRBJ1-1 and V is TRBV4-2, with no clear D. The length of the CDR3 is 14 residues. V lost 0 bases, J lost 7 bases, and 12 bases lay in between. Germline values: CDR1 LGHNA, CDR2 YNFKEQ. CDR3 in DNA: TGTGCCAGCAGCCAAGACGGAAAGGGTGGTGAAGCTTTCTTT. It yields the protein CASSQDGKGGEAFF.

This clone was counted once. The CDR3 DNA is TGTGCCATCAGTGATCTAGGGGGCGGTGGTAATGAAAAACTGTTTTTT. Its protein product is CAISDLGGGGNEKLFF. The rearrangement joins TRBV10-3 to TRBJ1-4, with 7 bases matching TRBD1. This CDR3 has 16 residues. CDR1 ENHRY and CDR2 SYGVKD come from the germline V gene. V was pared by 3 bases and J by 4 bases, with 8 bases of the junction left unmatched.

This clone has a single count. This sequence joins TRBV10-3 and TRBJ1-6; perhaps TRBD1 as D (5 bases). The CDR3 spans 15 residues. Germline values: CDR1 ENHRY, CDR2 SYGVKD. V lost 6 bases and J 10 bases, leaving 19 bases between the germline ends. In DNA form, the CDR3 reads TGTGCCATCAGAACCACAAAAGGGGCAGGGTCACCCCTCCACTTT. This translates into CAIRTTKGAGSPLHF.

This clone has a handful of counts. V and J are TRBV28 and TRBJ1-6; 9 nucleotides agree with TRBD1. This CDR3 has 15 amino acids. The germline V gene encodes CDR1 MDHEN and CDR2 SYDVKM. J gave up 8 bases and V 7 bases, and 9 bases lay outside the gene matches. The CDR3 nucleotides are TGTGCCAGCACCACCCCACAGGGGGCGGATTCACCCCTCCACTTT. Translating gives CASTTPQGADSPLHF.